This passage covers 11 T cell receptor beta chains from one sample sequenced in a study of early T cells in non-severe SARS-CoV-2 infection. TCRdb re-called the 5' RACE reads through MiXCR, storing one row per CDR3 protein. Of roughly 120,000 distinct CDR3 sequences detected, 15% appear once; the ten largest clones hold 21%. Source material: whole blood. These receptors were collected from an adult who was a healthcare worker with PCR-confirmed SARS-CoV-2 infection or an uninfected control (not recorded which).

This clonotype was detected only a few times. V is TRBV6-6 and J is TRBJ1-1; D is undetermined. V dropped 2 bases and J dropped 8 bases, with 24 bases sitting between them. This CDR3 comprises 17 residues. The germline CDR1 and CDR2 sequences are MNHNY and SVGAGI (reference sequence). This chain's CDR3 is CASSYLGGRGRGREAFF. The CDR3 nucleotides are TGTGCCAGCAGTTACCTAGGTGGTCGAGGACGGGGTCGAGAAGCTTTCTTT.

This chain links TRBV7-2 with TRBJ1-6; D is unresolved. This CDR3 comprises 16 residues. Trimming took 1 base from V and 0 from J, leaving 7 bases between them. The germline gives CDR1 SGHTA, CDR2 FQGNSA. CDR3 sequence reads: CASSLGSFSYNSPLHF. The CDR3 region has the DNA TGTGCCAGCAGCTTAGGTTCCTTCTCCTATAATTCACCCCTCCACTTT.

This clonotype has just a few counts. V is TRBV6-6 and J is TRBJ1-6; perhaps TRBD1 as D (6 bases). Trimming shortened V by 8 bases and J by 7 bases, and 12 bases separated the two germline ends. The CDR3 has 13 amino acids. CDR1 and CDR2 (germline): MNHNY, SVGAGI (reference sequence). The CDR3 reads CASGGQLNSPLHF. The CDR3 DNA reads TGTGCCAGCGGAGGACAGCTAAATTCACCCCTCCACTTT.

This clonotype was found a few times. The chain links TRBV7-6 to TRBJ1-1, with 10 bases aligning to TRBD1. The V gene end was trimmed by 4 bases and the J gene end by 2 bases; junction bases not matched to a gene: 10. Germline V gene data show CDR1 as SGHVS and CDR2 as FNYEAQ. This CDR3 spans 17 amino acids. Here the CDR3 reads CASSSIPGQGPNTEAFF. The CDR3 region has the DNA TGTGCCAGCAGCTCGATTCCGGGACAGGGGCCAAACACTGAAGCTTTCTTT.

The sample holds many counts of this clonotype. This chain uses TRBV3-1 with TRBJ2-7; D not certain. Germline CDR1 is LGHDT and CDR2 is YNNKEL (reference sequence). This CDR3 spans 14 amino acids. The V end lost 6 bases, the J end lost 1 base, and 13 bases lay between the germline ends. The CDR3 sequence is CASSTPPKSYEQYF. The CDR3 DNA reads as TGTGCCAGCAGTACACCACCCAAGTCCTACGAGCAGTACTTC.

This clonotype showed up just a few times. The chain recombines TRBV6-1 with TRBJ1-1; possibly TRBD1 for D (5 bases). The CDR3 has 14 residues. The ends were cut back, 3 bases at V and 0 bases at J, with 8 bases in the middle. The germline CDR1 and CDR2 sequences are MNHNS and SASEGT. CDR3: CASSDDRVNTEAFF. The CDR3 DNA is TGTGCCAGCAGTGACGACAGAGTGAACACTGAAGCTTTCTTT.

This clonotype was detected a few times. The CDR3 region is CAISVEPAEDTQYF. CDR3 nucleotides: TGTGCCATCAGTGTTGAACCGGCCGAAGATACGCAGTATTTT. The V and J genes are TRBV10-3 and TRBJ2-3; D is uncertain. V lost 4 bases and J 5 bases, leaving 13 bases between the germline ends. CDR1 and CDR2 from the germline V gene are ENHRY and SYGVKD. The CDR3 has 14 residues.

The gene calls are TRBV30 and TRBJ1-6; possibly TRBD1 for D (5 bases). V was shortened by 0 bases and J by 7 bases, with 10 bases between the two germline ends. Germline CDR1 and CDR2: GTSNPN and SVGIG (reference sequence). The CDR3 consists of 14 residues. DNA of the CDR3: TGTGCCTGGAGTGTAATGGGGGGAAATTCACCCCTCCACTTT. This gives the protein CAWSVMGGNSPLHF.

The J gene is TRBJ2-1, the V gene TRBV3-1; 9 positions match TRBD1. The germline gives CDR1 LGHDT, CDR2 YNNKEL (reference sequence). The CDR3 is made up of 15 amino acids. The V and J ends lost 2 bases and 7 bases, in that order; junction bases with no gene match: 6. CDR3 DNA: TGTGCCAGCAGCCAACTATGGGACAGGGAAAATGAGCAGTTCTTC. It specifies CASSQLWDRENEQFF.

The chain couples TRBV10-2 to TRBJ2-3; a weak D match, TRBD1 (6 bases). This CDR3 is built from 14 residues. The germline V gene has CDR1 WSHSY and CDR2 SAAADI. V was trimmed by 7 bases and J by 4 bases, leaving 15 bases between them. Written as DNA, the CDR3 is TGCGCCAGCAACCAACAGGGCATGGCAGATACGCAGTATTTT. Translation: CASNQQGMADTQYF.

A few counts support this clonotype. The CDR3 here is CASRGGGSYNSPLHF. CDR3 in DNA: TGTGCCAGCAGGGGTGGCGGCTCCTATAATTCACCCCTCCACTTT. The rearrangement links TRBV6-5 to TRBJ1-6; D is undetermined. V gave up 6 bases and J gave up 0 bases, with 9 bases separating them. Germline CDR1 and CDR2: MNHEY and SVGAGI. The CDR3 covers 15 residues.